Each of the 5 T cell receptor beta chains below was sequenced from the same sample in a study of cytomegalovirus exposure and HLA in healthy donors. The primer mix had 60 Vbeta and 13 Jbeta primers. Profiling relied on immunoSEQ multiplex PCR, and the TCRdb table lists in-frame clones only, not all of them. Of about 250,000 clones listed, roughly 85% were seen once; the top ten hold roughly 0.24%. Sequencing was done on a sample of PBMCs. These receptors all stem from a girl between 2 and 10 years old in good health and CMV-seronegative.

This chain joins TRBV6-1 and TRBJ1-5; 7 bases line up with TRBD1. Germline V gene data show CDR1 as MNHNS and CDR2 as SASEGT. The length of the CDR3 is 17 residues. V gave up 1 base and J gave up 1 base; unmatched junction bases: 7. The CDR3 DNA follows: TGTGCCAGCAGTGAAGTTAATAGGGGGCGAAGCAATCAGCCCCAGCATTTT. This gives the protein CASSEVNRGRSNQPQHF.

The chain employs TRBV6-6 and TRBJ2-3, with 10 bases that match TRBD1. CDR1 and CDR2 from the germline V gene are MNHNY and SVGAGI (reference sequence). The ends lost 7 bases at V and 4 bases at J; junction bases unmatched: 11. The CDR3 spans 16 residues. CDR3 sequence: CASTRRRQGAADTQYF. Here the CDR3 DNA reads TGTGCCAGCACGAGGCGGCGACAGGGGGCTGCAGATACGCAGTATTTT.

The rearrangement uses TRBV2 and TRBJ2-1, with D possibly TRBD2 on 6 matching bases. Germline CDR1 is SNHLY and CDR2 is FYNNEI. V gave up 6 bases and J gave up 0 bases, with 15 bases separating them. The CDR3 is made up of 16 amino acids. For the CDR3, the DNA is TGTGCCAGCAGGCCATCTCTAGCGAGCTCCTACAATGAGCAGTTCTTC. It translates to CASRPSLASSYNEQFF.

This sequence joins TRBV2 and TRBJ2-4; 15 bases align to TRBD2. V gave up 6 bases and J gave up 2 bases; unmatched junction bases: 5. CDR3 size: 17 residues. Per germline, CDR1 SNHLY and CDR2 FYNNEI. CDR3 DNA: TGTGCCAGCAGGGATGGACTAGCGGGAGGGCCCAAAAACATTCAGTACTTC. Amino acid sequence: CASRDGLAGGPKNIQYF.

The chain combines TRBV10-2 with TRBJ2-3; 14 bases line up with TRBD2. Germline CDR1 reads WSHSY; CDR2 reads SAAADI. V lost 0 bases to trimming and J lost 8 bases; unmatched junction nucleotides: 7. The CDR3 spans 17 residues. CDR3 protein: CASSESGLAGEEATQYF. The CDR3 DNA reads as TGCGCCAGCAGTGAGTCGGGACTAGCGGGAGAGGAGGCTACGCAGTATTTT.